These T cell receptor beta chains were read from a single sample in a study of blood T cell repertoires in COVID-19. Produced via immunoSEQ multiplex PCR; TCRdb's table is partial and in-frame only. The sample contains around 190,000 clones, around four fifths of which appear only once. Sequences were obtained from PBMCs or T cells enriched from blood (not recorded which). Receptors were obtained from a man aged 35 to 55 who had recovered from COVID-19. CDR3s include the opening cysteine and the closing phenylalanine or tryptophan. Fields, in order: clone size, J gene, V gene, CDR3 protein. Clone size is stated in some rows and not others, as once, few, many or a class when expanded.

clone size: -; J gene: TRBJ1-2; V gene: TRBV2; CDR3 protein: CASRERQGWDGYTF
clone size: -; J gene: TRBJ1-2; V gene: TRBV2; CDR3 protein: CASRLLDTPNYGYTF
clone size: -; J gene: TRBJ1-1; V gene: TRBV29-1; CDR3 protein: CSVRTGGGTEAFF
clone size: once; J gene: TRBJ2-7; V gene: TRBV28; CDR3 protein: CASSSLIQRQAYEQYF
clone size: -; J gene: TRBJ2-4; V gene: TRBV21-1; CDR3 protein: CASSKKWREAKNIQYF
clone size: -; J gene: TRBJ1-2; V gene: TRBV4-1; CDR3 protein: CASSRDSAGTGVLEGYTF
clone size: -; J gene: TRBJ1-1; V gene: TRBV29-1; CDR3 protein: CSARTGQKSTEAFF
clone size: -; J gene: TRBJ2-3; V gene: TRBV7-8; CDR3 protein: CASSPRTSGRTAWSTDTQYF
clone size: -; J gene: TRBJ2-7; V gene: TRBV11-2; CDR3 protein: CASSLGLAGNYEQYF
clone size: -; J gene: TRBJ2-2; V gene: TRBV24-1; CDR3 protein: CATSDLGGAGELFF
clone size: -; J gene: TRBJ2-1; V gene: TRBV7-3; CDR3 protein: CASSLGGTGGGNEQFF
clone size: -; J gene: TRBJ2-2; V gene: TRBV10-1; CDR3 protein: CASSKDRTGELFF
clone size: -; J gene: TRBJ2-2; V gene: TRBV5-4; CDR3 protein: CASSLVSSGTGELFF
clone size: -; J gene: TRBJ2-1; V gene: TRBV5-1; CDR3 protein: CASTGPNEQFF
clone size: -; J gene: TRBJ2-1; V gene: TRBV5-1; CDR3 protein: CASSLLAGDGNEQFF
clone size: -; J gene: TRBJ1-5; V gene: TRBV30; CDR3 protein: CAWSPGQSYQPQHF
clone size: few; J gene: TRBJ1-2; V gene: TRBV9; CDR3 protein: CASSQSSDSAYGYTF
clone size: -; J gene: TRBJ2-5; V gene: TRBV6-5; CDR3 protein: CASRAGQGGETQYF
clone size: once; J gene: TRBJ1-2; V gene: TRBV14; CDR3 protein: CASSPNGWDYGYTF
clone size: -; J gene: TRBJ2-7; V gene: TRBV5-1; CDR3 protein: CASSLMDSYEQYF
clone size: -; J gene: TRBJ1-2; V gene: TRBV7-2; CDR3 protein: CASSLQGRGGTNYGYTF
clone size: -; J gene: TRBJ1-1; V gene: TRBV30; CDR3 protein: CGGGKGTEAFF
clone size: -; J gene: TRBJ2-7; V gene: TRBV5-4; CDR3 protein: CASSLGTGLAYEQYF
clone size: -; J gene: TRBJ2-6; V gene: TRBV11-2; CDR3 protein: CASTLAGANVLTF
clone size: -; J gene: TRBJ2-1; V gene: TRBV7-9; CDR3 protein: CASSLVMTGHRRSNEQFF
clone size: -; J gene: TRBJ2-5; V gene: TRBV3-1/TRBV3-2; CDR3 protein: CASSQWGEKQETQYF
clone size: -; J gene: TRBJ1-1; V gene: TRBV9; CDR3 protein: CASSSGTGGEAFF
clone size: -; J gene: TRBJ2-1; V gene: TRBV9; CDR3 protein: CASSVVASGRVNEQFF
clone size: once; J gene: TRBJ2-7; V gene: TRBV2; CDR3 protein: CASRTGGWYEQYF
clone size: once; J gene: TRBJ2-7; V gene: TRBV30; CDR3 protein: CASRGRYEQYF
clone size: -; J gene: TRBJ2-3; V gene: TRBV6-4; CDR3 protein: CASSDSTGQGSDTQYF
clone size: -; J gene: TRBJ2-7; V gene: TRBV20-1; CDR3 protein: CSASRRRGVTGIDEQYF
clone size: -; J gene: TRBJ2-1; V gene: TRBV10-1; CDR3 protein: CASSGDSGRIKGNEQFF
clone size: -; J gene: TRBJ2-7; V gene: TRBV5-1; CDR3 protein: CASRPGLLSSYEQYF
clone size: -; J gene: TRBJ1-3; V gene: TRBV9; CDR3 protein: CASSHSSGGRENTIYF
clone size: few; J gene: TRBJ1-5; V gene: TRBV2; CDR3 protein: CASRGPGQRPQHF
clone size: -; J gene: TRBJ1-2; V gene: TRBV7-9; CDR3 protein: CASSLDSYGYTF
clone size: few; J gene: TRBJ1-4; V gene: TRBV5-6; CDR3 protein: CASSTWGEAEKLFF
clone size: -; J gene: TRBJ1-1; V gene: TRBV7-6; CDR3 protein: CASSLVGMNTEAFF
clone size: -; J gene: TRBJ2-1; V gene: TRBV9; CDR3 protein: CASSPRLSSEQFF
clone size: -; J gene: TRBJ2-7; V gene: TRBV30; CDR3 protein: CAWTRGGLAGGYEQYF